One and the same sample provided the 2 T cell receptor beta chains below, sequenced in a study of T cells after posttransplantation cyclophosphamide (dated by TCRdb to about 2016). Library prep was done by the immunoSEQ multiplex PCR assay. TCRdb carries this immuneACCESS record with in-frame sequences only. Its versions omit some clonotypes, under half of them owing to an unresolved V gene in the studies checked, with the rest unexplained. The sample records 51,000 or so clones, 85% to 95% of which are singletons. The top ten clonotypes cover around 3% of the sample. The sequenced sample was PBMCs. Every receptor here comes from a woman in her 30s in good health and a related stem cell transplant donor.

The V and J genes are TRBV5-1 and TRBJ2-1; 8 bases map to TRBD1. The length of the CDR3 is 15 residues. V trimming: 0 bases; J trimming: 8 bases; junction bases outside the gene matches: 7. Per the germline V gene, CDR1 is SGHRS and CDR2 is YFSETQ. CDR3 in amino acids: CASSLGTGRLDEQFF. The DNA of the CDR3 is TGCGCCAGCAGCTTGGGGACAGGGAGGCTAGATGAGCAGTTCTTC.

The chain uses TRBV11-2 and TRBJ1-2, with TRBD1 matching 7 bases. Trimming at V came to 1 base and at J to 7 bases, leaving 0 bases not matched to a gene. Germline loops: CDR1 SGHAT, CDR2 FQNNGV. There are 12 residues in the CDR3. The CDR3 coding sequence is TGTGCCAGCAGCTTAGGGACAGGTGGCTACACCTTC. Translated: CASSLGTGGYTF.